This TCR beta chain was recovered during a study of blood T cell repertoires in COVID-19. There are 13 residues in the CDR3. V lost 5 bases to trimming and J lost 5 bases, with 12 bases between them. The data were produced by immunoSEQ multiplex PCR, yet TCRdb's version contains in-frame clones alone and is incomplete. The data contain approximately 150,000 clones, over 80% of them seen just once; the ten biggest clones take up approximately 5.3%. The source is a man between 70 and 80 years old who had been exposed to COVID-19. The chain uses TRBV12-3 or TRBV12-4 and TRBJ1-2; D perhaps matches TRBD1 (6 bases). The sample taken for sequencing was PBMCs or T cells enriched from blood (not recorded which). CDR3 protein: CASSPYRVYGYTF. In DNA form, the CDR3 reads TGTGCCAGCAGTCCGTACAGGGTATATGGCTACACCTTC.